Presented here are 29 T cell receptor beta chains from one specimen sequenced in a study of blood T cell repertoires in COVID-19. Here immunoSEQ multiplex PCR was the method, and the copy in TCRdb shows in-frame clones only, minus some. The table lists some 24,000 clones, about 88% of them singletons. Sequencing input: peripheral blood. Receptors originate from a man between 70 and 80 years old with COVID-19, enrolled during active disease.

As DNA, the CDR3 is TGTGCCAGCAGCTTGGGTGCGGGGGCTCCCGACATAACAGATACGCAGTATTTT. It is translated as CASSLGAGAPDITDTQYF. J is TRBJ2-3 and V is TRBV5-6; tentative D call: TRBD2 (7 bases). V gave up 0 bases and J gave up 3 bases, with 20 bases separating them. This CDR3 spans 18 amino acids. CDR1 is SGHDT and CDR2 is YYEEEE in the germline V gene.

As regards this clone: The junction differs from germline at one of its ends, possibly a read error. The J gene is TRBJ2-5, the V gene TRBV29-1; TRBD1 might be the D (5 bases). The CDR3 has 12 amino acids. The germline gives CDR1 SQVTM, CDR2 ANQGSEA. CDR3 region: CSVEGQGETQYF. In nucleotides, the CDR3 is TGCAGCGTGGAAGGGCAGGGAGAGACCCAGTACTTC.

The CDR3 coding sequence is TGTGCCAGCAGGTTGGACTTTGGGAATCAGCCCCAGCATTTT. Translating it yields CASRLDFGNQPQHF. The gene calls are TRBV7-2 and TRBJ1-5, with D uncertain. The V end lost 6 bases, the J end lost 4 bases, and 13 bases lay between the germline ends. This CDR3 has 14 amino acids. The V gene's germline CDR1 is SGHTA and CDR2 FQGNSA.

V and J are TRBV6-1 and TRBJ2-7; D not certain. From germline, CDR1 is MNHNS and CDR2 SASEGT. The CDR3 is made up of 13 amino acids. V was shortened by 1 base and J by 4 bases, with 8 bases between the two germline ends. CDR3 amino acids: CASSEVLRYEQYF. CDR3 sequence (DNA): TGTGCCAGCAGTGAAGTTCTTCGGTACGAGCAGTACTTC.

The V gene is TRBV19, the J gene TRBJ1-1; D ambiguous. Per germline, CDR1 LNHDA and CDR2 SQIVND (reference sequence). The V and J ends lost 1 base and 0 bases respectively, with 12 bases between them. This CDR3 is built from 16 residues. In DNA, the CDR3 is TGTGCCAGTAGTATAGGAGGGAATAGAATGAACACTGAAGCTTTCTTT. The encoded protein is CASSIGGNRMNTEAFF.

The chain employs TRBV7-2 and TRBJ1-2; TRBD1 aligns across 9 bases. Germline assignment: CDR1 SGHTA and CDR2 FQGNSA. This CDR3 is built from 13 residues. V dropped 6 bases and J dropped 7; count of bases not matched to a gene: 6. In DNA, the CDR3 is TGTGCCAGCAGTCCCACAGGGGGCGTTGGCTACACCTTC. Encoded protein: CASSPTGGVGYTF.

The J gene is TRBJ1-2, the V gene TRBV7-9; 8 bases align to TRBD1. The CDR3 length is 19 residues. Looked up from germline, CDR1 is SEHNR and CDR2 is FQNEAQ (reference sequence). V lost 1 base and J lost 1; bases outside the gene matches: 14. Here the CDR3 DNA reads TGTGCCAGCAGCTTAGTGAGAGGTGGACAGGGAATAGGTAACTATGGCTACACCTTC. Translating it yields CASSLVRGGQGIGNYGYTF.

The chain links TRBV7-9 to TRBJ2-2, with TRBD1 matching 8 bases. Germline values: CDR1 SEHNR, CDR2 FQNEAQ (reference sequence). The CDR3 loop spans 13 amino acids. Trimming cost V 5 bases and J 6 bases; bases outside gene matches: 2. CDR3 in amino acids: CASSKQGAGELFF. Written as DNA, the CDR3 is TGTGCCAGCAGCAAACAGGGGGCCGGGGAGCTGTTTTTT.

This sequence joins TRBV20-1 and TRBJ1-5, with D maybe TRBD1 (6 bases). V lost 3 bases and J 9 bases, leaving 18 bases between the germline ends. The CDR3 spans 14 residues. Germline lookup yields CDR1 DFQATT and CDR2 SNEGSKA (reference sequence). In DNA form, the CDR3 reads TGCAGTGCTAGTCTGGGGGCGCCCCGAGGGCCCCAGCATTTT. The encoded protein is CSASLGAPRGPQHF.

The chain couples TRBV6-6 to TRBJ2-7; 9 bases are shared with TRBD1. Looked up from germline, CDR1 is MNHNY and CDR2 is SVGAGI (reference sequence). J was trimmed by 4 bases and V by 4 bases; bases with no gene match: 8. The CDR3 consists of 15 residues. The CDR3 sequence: CASSSGTGTGYEQYF. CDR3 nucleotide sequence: TGTGCCAGCAGTTCCGGGACAGGGACAGGTTACGAGCAGTACTTC.

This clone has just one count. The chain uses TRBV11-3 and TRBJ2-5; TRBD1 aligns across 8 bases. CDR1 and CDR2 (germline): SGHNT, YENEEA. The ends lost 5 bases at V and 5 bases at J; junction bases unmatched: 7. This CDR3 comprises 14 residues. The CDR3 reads CASSPQGQEETQYF. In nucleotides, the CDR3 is TGTGCCAGCAGCCCGCAGGGACAGGAGGAGACCCAGTACTTC.

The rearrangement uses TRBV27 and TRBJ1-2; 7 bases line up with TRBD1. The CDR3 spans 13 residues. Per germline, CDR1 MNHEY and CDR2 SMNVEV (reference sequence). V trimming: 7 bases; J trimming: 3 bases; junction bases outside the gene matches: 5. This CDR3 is CASKTGVHYGYTF. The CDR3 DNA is TGTGCCAGCAAAACAGGGGTGCACTATGGCTACACCTTC.

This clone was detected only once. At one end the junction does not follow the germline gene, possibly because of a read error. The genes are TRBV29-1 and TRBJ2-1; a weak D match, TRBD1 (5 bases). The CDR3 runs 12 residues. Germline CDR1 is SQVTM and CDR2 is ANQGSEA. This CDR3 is CKGQASYNEQFF. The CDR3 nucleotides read TGTAAGGGGCAAGCCTCCTACAATGAGCAGTTCTTC.

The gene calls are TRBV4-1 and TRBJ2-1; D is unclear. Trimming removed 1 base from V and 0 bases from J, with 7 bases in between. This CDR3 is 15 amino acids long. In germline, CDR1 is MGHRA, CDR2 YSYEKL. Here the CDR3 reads CASSQGWSSYNEQFF. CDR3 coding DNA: TGCGCCAGCAGCCAAGGCTGGAGCTCCTACAATGAGCAGTTCTTC.

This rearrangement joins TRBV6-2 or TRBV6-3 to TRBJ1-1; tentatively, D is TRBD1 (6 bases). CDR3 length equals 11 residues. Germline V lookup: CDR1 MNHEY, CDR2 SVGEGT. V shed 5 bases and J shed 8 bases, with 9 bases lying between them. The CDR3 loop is CASSIGTEAFF. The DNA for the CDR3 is TGTGCCAGCAGTATCGGGACAGAAGCTTTCTTT.

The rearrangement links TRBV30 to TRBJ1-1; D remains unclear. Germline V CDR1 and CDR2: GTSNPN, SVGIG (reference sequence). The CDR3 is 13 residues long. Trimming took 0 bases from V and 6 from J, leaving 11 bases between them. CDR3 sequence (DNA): TGTGCCTGGAGTGTAGGGAGCTGGGCTGAAGCTTTCTTT. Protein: CAWSVGSWAEAFF. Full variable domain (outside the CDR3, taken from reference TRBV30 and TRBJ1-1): SQTIHQWPATLVQPVGSPLSLECTVEGTSNPNLYWYRQAAGRGLQLLFYSVGIGQISSEVPQNLSASRPQDRQFILSSKKLLLSDSGFYLCAWSVGSWAEAFFGQGTRLTVV.

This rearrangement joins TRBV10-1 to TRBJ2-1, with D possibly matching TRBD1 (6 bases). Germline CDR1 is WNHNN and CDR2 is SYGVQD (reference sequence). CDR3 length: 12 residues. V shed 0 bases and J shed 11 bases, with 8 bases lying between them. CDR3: CASSESGQKQFF. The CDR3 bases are TGCGCCAGCAGTGAGTCCGGACAGAAGCAGTTCTTC.

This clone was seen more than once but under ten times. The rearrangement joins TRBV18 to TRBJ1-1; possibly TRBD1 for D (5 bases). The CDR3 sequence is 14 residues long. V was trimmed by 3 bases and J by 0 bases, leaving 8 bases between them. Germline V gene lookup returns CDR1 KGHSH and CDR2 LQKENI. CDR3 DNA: TGTGCCAGCTCACCCGACAGCCTGAACACTGAAGCTTTCTTT. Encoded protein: CASSPDSLNTEAFF.

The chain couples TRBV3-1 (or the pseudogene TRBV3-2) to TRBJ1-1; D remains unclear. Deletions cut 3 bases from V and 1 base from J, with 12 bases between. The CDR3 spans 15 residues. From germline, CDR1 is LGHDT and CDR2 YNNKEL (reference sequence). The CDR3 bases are TGTGCCAGCAGCCAGGACTCAGAGTGGAACACTGAAGCTTTCTTT. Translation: CASSQDSEWNTEAFF.

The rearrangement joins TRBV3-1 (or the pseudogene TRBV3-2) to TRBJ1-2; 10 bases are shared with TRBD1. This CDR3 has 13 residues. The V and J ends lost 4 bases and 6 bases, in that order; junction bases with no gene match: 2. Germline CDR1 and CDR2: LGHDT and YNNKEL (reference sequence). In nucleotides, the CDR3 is TGTGCCAGCAGCCCTGGGACAGGGGATGGCTACACCTTC. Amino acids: CASSPGTGDGYTF.

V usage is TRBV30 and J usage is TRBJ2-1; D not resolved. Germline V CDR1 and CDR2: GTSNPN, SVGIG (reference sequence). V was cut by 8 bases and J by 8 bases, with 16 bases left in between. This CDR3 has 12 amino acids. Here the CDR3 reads CAMGLQVDEQFF. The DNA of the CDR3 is TGTGCCATGGGCCTACAAGTAGATGAGCAGTTCTTC.

CDR3: CASSPGQGMDSNQPQHF. CDR3 coding DNA: TGTGCCAGCAGCCCCGGACAGGGGATGGATAGCAATCAGCCCCAGCATTTT. V and J are TRBV7-9 and TRBJ1-5; 9 bases fit TRBD1. The germline V gene has CDR1 SEHNR and CDR2 FQNEAQ (reference sequence). The length of the CDR3 is 17 residues. Unmatched junction bases numbered 8, after V lost 5 bases and J lost 0 bases. Full variable domain (rest looked up from reference TRBV7-9 and TRBJ1-5): DTGVSQNPRHKITKRGQNVTFRCDPISEHNRLYWYRQTLGQGPEFLTYFQNEAQLEKSRLLSDRFSAERPKGSFSTLEIQRTEQGDSAMYLCASSPGQGMDSNQPQHFGDGTRLSIL.

This chain's CDR3 is CASSLGTGLTDTQYF. In DNA form, the CDR3 reads TGTGCCAGCAGCTTGGGGACAGGGCTCACAGATACGCAGTATTTT. V gene TRBV5-4 combines with J gene TRBJ2-3; 8 bases match TRBD1. The CDR3 loop spans 15 amino acids. Trimming at V came to 0 bases and at J to 2 bases, leaving 2 bases not matched to a gene. The V gene's germline CDR1 is SGHNT and CDR2 YYREEE (reference sequence).

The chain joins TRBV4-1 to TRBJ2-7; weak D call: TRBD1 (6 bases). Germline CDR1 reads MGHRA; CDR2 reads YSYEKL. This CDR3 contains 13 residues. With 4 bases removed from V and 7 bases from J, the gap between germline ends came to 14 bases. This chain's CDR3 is CASSRMGAGEQYF. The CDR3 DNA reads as TGCGCCAGCAGCCGTATGGGGGCCGGGGAGCAGTACTTC.

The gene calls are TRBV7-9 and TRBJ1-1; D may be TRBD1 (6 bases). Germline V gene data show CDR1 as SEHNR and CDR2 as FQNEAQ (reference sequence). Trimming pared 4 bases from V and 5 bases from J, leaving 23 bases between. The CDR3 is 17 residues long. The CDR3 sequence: CASSSFWRGPGGTEAFF. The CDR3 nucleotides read TGTGCCAGCAGCTCTTTTTGGCGGGGGCCGGGGGGAACTGAAGCTTTCTTT.

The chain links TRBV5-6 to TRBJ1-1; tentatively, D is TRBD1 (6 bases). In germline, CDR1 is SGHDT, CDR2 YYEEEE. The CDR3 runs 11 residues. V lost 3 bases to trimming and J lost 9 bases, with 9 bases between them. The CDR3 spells CASSYRDKAFF. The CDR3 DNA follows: TGTGCCAGCAGCTACCGGGACAAAGCTTTCTTT.

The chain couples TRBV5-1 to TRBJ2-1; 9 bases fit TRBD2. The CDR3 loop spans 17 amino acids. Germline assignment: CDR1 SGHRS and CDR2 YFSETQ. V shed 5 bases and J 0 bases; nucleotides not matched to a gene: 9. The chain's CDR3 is CASSSIAGAGSYNEQFF. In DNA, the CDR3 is TGCGCCAGCAGTTCGATAGCGGGAGCGGGCTCCTACAATGAGCAGTTCTTC.

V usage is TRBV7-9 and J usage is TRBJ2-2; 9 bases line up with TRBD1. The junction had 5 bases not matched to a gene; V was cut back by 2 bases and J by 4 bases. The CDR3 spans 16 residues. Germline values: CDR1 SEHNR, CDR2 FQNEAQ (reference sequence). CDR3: CASSLSGTGITGELFF. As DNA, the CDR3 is TGTGCCAGCAGCTTATCGGGGACAGGGATCACCGGGGAGCTGTTTTTT.

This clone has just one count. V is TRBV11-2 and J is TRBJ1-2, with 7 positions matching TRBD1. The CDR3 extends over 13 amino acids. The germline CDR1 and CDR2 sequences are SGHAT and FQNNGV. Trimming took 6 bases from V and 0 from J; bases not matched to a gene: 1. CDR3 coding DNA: TGTGCCAGCAGGGGACAGTCTAACTATGGCTACACCTTC. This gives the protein CASRGQSNYGYTF. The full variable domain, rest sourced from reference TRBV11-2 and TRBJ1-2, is EAGVAQSPRYKIIEKRQSVAFWCNPISGHATLYWYQQILGQGPKLLIQFQNNGVVDDSQLPKDRFSAERLKGVDSTLKIQPAKLEDSAVYLCASRGQSNYGYTFGSGTRLTVV.